This TCR beta chain was recovered during a study of radiotherapy plus CTLA-4 blockade in lung cancer. Overall study results and limits: Blood saw expansion of tumor-derived TCR clones after radiotherapy plus ipilimumab.

In this sample, this clone turned up once. As yet, its antigen is unknown. The repertoire was sequenced with immunoSEQ multiplex PCR; TCRdb's copy has only in-frame clones and lacks some. The sample records about 98,000 clones, approximately 85% being singletons. This sequence was found in a human donor with non-small cell lung cancer who had a partial response to radiotherapy plus ipilimumab. The sequenced sample was peripheral blood, obtained from a patient treated with radiotherapy plus ipilimumab.

CDR3: CSVESGSGGVIHGYTF. The CDR3 DNA sequence: TGCAGCGTTGAAAGTGGGTCGGGGGGCGTAATTCATGGCTACACCTTC. The J gene is TRBJ1-2, the V gene TRBV29-1; D possibly corresponds to TRBD1 (6 bases). V shed 2 bases and J shed 6 bases, with 22 bases lying between them. This CDR3 spans 16 amino acids. CDR1 and CDR2 (germline): SQVTM, ANQGSEA.